Listed below are T cell receptor beta chains from one sample, sequenced in a study of blood T cell repertoires in COVID-19. TCRdb's copy holds only in-frame clones and misses some; the assay was immunoSEQ multiplex PCR. The data show about 240,000 clones, more than 85% seen once. The sequenced material came from peripheral blood. These receptors were collected from a woman aged 50 to 65 with COVID-19, enrolled during active disease. The CDR3 runs from the conserved cysteine through the conserved F or W. D genes are given only for firm matches. Rows give clone size only sometimes, using once, few, many, or a class for an expanded clone.

d_gene: TRBD1
v_gene: TRBV6-5
abundance: -
len: 14
j_gene: TRBJ2-7
CDR3aa: CASSYGQGGYEQYF
CDR3nt: TGTGCCAGCAGTTACGGACAGGGGGGCTACGAGCAGTACTTC

d_gene: -
v_gene: TRBV6-1
abundance: -
len: 15
j_gene: TRBJ2-7
CDR3aa: CASSEGVGASYEQYF
CDR3nt: TGTGCCAGCAGTGAAGGGGTAGGAGCCTCCTACGAGCAGTACTTC

d_gene: -
v_gene: TRBV7-2
abundance: -
len: 14
j_gene: TRBJ2-1
CDR3aa: CASSLISGANEQFF
CDR3nt: TGTGCCAGCAGCTTAATCAGCGGTGCGAATGAGCAGTTCTTC

d_gene: TRBD2
v_gene: TRBV5-6
abundance: -
len: 15
j_gene: TRBJ2-1
CDR3aa: CASSSGLAGVNEQFF
CDR3nt: TGTGCCAGCAGCTCAGGACTAGCGGGGGTCAATGAGCAGTTCTTC

d_gene: -
v_gene: TRBV11-3
abundance: -
len: 13
j_gene: TRBJ2-3
CDR3aa: CASRPAGTDTQYF
CDR3nt: TGTGCCAGCAGACCTGCGGGCACAGATACGCAGTATTTT

d_gene: -
v_gene: TRBV7-2
abundance: -
len: 13
j_gene: TRBJ1-1
CDR3aa: CASSFTLFDKAFF
CDR3nt: TGTGCCAGCAGCTTTACCCTGTTTGACAAAGCTTTCTTT

d_gene: -
v_gene: TRBV30
abundance: -
len: 15
j_gene: TRBJ1-2
CDR3aa: CAWTHAGSPDYGYTF
CDR3nt: TGTGCCTGGACCCACGCAGGTTCCCCGGACTATGGCTACACCTTC

d_gene: -
v_gene: TRBV12-3/TRBV12-4
abundance: -
len: 13
j_gene: TRBJ1-1
CDR3aa: CASSFFGRTEAFF
CDR3nt: TGTGCCAGCAGTTTTTTTGGGAGGACTGAAGCTTTCTTT

d_gene: -
v_gene: TRBV6-4
abundance: -
len: 19
j_gene: TRBJ1-6
CDR3aa: CASSNPPLDSAGGNSPLHF
CDR3nt: TGTGCCAGCAGTAATCCCCCCCTCGACAGTGCTGGGGGGAATTCACCCCTCCACTTT

d_gene: TRBD1
v_gene: TRBV30
abundance: -
len: 15
j_gene: TRBJ2-3
CDR3aa: CAWAPTGAGTDTQYF
CDR3nt: TGTGCCTGGGCCCCGACAGGGGCCGGCACAGATACGCAGTATTTT

d_gene: TRBD1
v_gene: TRBV5-1
abundance: -
len: 17
j_gene: TRBJ2-6
CDR3aa: CASSLDRGHSGANVLTF
CDR3nt: TGCGCCAGCAGCTTGGACAGGGGGCACTCTGGGGCCAACGTCCTGACTTTC

d_gene: TRBD1
v_gene: TRBV7-2
abundance: -
len: 16
j_gene: TRBJ2-2
CDR3aa: CASSSRTGLMTGELFF
CDR3nt: TGTGCCAGCAGCTCTAGGACAGGTTTGATGACCGGGGAGCTGTTTTTT

d_gene: -
v_gene: TRBV5-1
abundance: few
len: 14
j_gene: TRBJ1-2
CDR3aa: CASSPDGANYGYTF
CDR3nt: TGCGCCAGCAGCCCCGACGGAGCCAACTATGGCTACACCTTC

d_gene: TRBD2
v_gene: TRBV30
abundance: -
len: 14
j_gene: TRBJ2-3
CDR3aa: CAWSKGGGPDTQYF
CDR3nt: TGTGCCTGGAGTAAAGGCGGGGGGCCGGATACGCAGTATTTT

d_gene: -
v_gene: TRBV6-5
abundance: -
len: 14
j_gene: TRBJ2-3
CDR3aa: CASSTGGGTDTQYF
CDR3nt: TGTGCCAGCAGTACGGGCGGGGGCACAGATACGCAGTATTTT